This T cell receptor beta chain was profiled in a study of cytomegalovirus exposure and HLA in healthy donors. Findings and caveats of the study: Overall, approximately 150 TCR beta chains were annotated as cytomegalovirus-associated. A few CMV-associated chains were confirmed in vitro to be specific for CMV antigens. A later analysis linked a missense DCLRE1C variant to TCR beta V- and J-gene trimming.

At the time of sampling, donors were nominally healthy, though unrecorded immune exposures were likely. Germline V gene data show CDR1 as LNHDA and CDR2 as SQIVND (reference sequence). After removal of 3 bases from V and 5 bases from J, the junction contained 2 bases not matched to a gene. This CDR3 has 14 residues. PCR involved 60 Vbeta and 13 Jbeta primers. The table came from immunoSEQ multiplex PCR; TCRdb's copy has only in-frame clones and leaves some out. In all, the sample yields about 46,000 clones. Comments on this clone: Its matching antigen is unknown.

The sample comprised PBMCs. The chain is built from TRBV19 and TRBJ1-4; 8 nucleotides align to TRBD1. This TCR was sampled from a woman aged 35 to 49 in good health and CMV-seronegative. The CDR3 loop is CASSIRQGNEKLFF. The CDR3 nucleotides are TGTGCCAGTAGTATCCGACAGGGGAATGAAAAACTGTTTTTT.